These 19 T cell receptor beta chains came from one sample sequenced in a study of blood T cell repertoires in COVID-19. Sequencing used immunoSEQ multiplex PCR; TCRdb keeps in-frame clones, though not all of them. The sample lists around 72,000 clones, less than 90% occurring once. The sample was peripheral blood. All receptors derive from an elderly woman with acute or convalescent COVID-19.

The V gene is TRBV15, the J gene TRBJ2-3; 11 bases align to TRBD1. CDR3 length equals 18 residues. CDR1 and CDR2 (germline): LNHNV, YYDKDF (reference sequence). The trim removed 2 bases at V and 2 bases at J, leaving 9 bases unmatched. The CDR3 nucleotides read TGTGCCACCAGCAGAACGATCCGGACAGGGGGCAACACAGATACGCAGTATTTT. Translation: CATSRTIRTGGNTDTQYF.

The rearrangement links TRBV3-1 (or the pseudogene TRBV3-2) to TRBJ2-5; TRBD2 matches 8 bases. V trimming: 5 bases; J trimming: 4 bases; junction bases outside the gene matches: 6. The CDR3 spans 14 residues. The germline V gene encodes CDR1 LGHDT and CDR2 YNNKEL (reference sequence). CDR3 sequence reads: CASSETSGRETQYF. The CDR3 DNA reads TGTGCCAGCAGCGAAACTAGCGGCCGAGAGACCCAGTACTTC.

The V and J genes are TRBV19 and TRBJ1-1, with D hard to call. The V gene's germline CDR1 is LNHDA and CDR2 SQIVND (reference sequence). There are 13 residues in the CDR3. V shed 3 bases and J shed 3 bases, with 8 bases lying between them. The CDR3 loop is CASSIEVDTEAFF. Here the CDR3 DNA reads TGTGCCAGTAGTATCGAGGTGGACACTGAAGCTTTCTTT.

The V call is TRBV3-1 (or the pseudogene TRBV3-2), the J call TRBJ2-1; 8 positions match TRBD1. J lost 6 bases, V lost 7 bases, and 11 bases had no gene match. The CDR3 sequence is 15 residues long. Germline-derived CDR1 and CDR2 are LGHDT and YNNKEL (reference sequence). The DNA of the CDR3 is TGTGCCAGCACCAAGGGGACAGGAATTATCAATGAGCAGTTCTTC. As protein: CASTKGTGIINEQFF.

This rearrangement joins TRBV5-1 to TRBJ1-4; a possible D gene is TRBD1 (6 bases). There are 14 residues in the CDR3. Germline loops: CDR1 SGHRS, CDR2 YFSETQ. V gave up 4 bases and J gave up 1 base, with 8 bases separating them. CDR3 in amino acids: CASSPTGTNEKLFF. The CDR3 nucleotides are TGCGCCAGCAGCCCGACAGGAACTAATGAAAAACTGTTTTTT.

The CDR3 sequence: CASSGREDNEKLFF. The CDR3 nucleotides are TGTGCCAGCAGCGGCAGGGAGGATAATGAAAAACTGTTTTTT. The chain uses TRBV9 and TRBJ1-4, with a tentative D call TRBD1 (5 bases). Germline V lookup: CDR1 SGDLS, CDR2 YYNGEE. The ends were cut back, 3 bases at V and 4 bases at J, with 10 bases in the middle. The length of the CDR3 is 14 residues. The full variable domain, in which reference TRBV9 and TRBJ1-4 provide the parts outside the CDR3, is DSGVTQTPKHLITATGQRVTLRCSPRSGDLSVYWYQQSLDQGLQFLIQYYNGEERAKGNILERFSAQQFPDLHSELNLSSLELGDSALYFCASSGREDNEKLFFGSGTQLSVL.

Only a few counts were recorded for this clone. The chain uses TRBV29-1 and TRBJ1-5, with D possibly being TRBD1 (5 bases). This CDR3 contains 14 residues. Trimming took off 6 bases at V and 3 bases at J, with 15 bases between the two ends. The germline V gene has CDR1 SQVTM and CDR2 ANQGSEA. This CDR3 reads CSVGGGGNNQPQHF. The CDR3 DNA sequence: TGCAGCGTGGGCGGGGGAGGAAACAATCAGCCCCAGCATTTT.

The chain links TRBV7-3 to TRBJ2-1; 9 nucleotides agree with TRBD2. Trimming removed 5 bases from V and 6 bases from J; junction bases left unmatched: 11. The CDR3 runs 16 residues. Germline CDR1 SGHTA, CDR2 FQGTGA. CDR3 bases: TGTGCCAGCAGCCGCAATATGGCGGGGGGGCCCAATGAGCAGTTCTTC. Protein sequence: CASSRNMAGGPNEQFF. Using reference TRBV7-3 and TRBJ2-1 for the parts outside the CDR3, the full variable domain is GAGVSQTPSNKVTEKGKYVELRCDPISGHTALYWYRQSLGQGPEFLIYFQGTGAADDSGLPNDRFFAVRPEGSVSTLKIQRTERGDSAVYLCASSRNMAGGPNEQFFGPGTRLTVL.

The chain links TRBV6-1 to TRBJ1-5; D remains unclear. CDR1 and CDR2 from the germline V gene are MNHNS and SASEGT. The CDR3 is 14 amino acids. V was pared by 8 bases and J by 7 bases, with 18 bases between. The CDR3 loop reads CASDNDTPKQPQHF. The CDR3 bases are TGTGCCAGCGACAATGACACCCCAAAGCAGCCCCAGCATTTT.

The rearrangement joins TRBV12-3 or TRBV12-4 to TRBJ1-3, with D hard to call. V was pared by 3 bases and J by 9 bases, with 9 bases between. The CDR3 is made up of 12 amino acids. The CDR3 loop is CASSLRMSTIYF. The CDR3 DNA sequence: TGTGCCAGCAGTTTGAGGATGAGCACCATATATTTT.

The gene calls are TRBV4-1 and TRBJ1-5, with D perhaps TRBD1 (5 bases). Germline V gene data show CDR1 as MGHRA and CDR2 as YSYEKL. This CDR3 has 15 amino acids. V dropped 3 bases and J dropped 2 bases, with 11 bases sitting between them. The CDR3 bases are TGCGCCAGCAGCCAGGGGGGGGAGGGCAATCAGCCCCAGCATTTT. This gives the protein CASSQGGEGNQPQHF.

The CDR3 DNA reads TGTGCCAGCGGGAGGGGGACTAACTATGGCTACACCTTC. Protein: CASGRGTNYGYTF. The rearrangement links TRBV6-1 to TRBJ1-2, with TRBD1 as a possible D gene (6 bases). CDR3 length: 13 residues. V lost 8 bases and J lost 0, with 10 bases in between. Germline V gives CDR1 MNHNS, CDR2 SASEGT.

The chain recombines TRBV5-8 with TRBJ2-3, with 10 positions matching TRBD1. The length of the CDR3 is 16 residues. CDR1 is SGHTS and CDR2 is YDEGEE in the germline V gene. V dropped 4 bases and J dropped 6; count of bases not matched to a gene: 11. The CDR3 is CASSIRQGAIGDTQYF. CDR3 in DNA: TGTGCCAGCAGCATAAGACAGGGGGCCATCGGGGATACGCAGTATTTT.

The chain is built from TRBV11-2 and TRBJ2-1, with D possibly TRBD2 on 5 matching bases. With 8 bases removed from V and 4 bases from J, the gap between germline ends came to 12 bases. The CDR3 runs 13 residues. Germline values: CDR1 SGHAT, CDR2 FQNNGV. The CDR3 DNA sequence: TGTGCCAGCGACGAGGGCTTGTACAATGAGCAGTTCTTC. Encoded protein: CASDEGLYNEQFF.

The gene calls are TRBV2 and TRBJ1-4, with D hard to call. This CDR3 is 14 amino acids long. V was cut by 7 bases and J by 0 bases, with 9 bases left in between. Germline CDR1 SNHLY, CDR2 FYNNEI. This CDR3 reads CASMYSTTNEKLFF. In nucleotides, the CDR3 is TGTGCCAGCATGTACAGCACAACTAATGAAAAACTGTTTTTT.

This chain uses TRBV30 with TRBJ1-2; 12 nucleotides align to TRBD1. Per the germline V gene, CDR1 is GTSNPN and CDR2 is SVGIG (reference sequence). This CDR3 comprises 14 residues. With V trimmed by 8 bases and J by 5 bases, 9 bases remained unmatched. Here the CDR3 reads CAGRDRGRGYGYTF. CDR3 in DNA: TGTGCCGGACGGGACAGGGGGCGCGGGTATGGCTACACCTTC.

The chain couples TRBV18 to TRBJ1-2, with 10 bases that match TRBD1. Looked up from germline, CDR1 is KGHSH and CDR2 is LQKENI. The V and J ends lost 5 bases and 8 bases, in that order; junction bases with no gene match: 11. This CDR3 is built from 15 residues. The CDR3 here is CASSASGTGETGYTF. CDR3 bases: TGTGCCAGCTCAGCGTCCGGGACAGGGGAGACGGGCTACACCTTC.

On this clone: Other DNA variants within this sample encode the same CDR3. The gene calls are TRBV27 and TRBJ2-2, with TRBD2 identical over 9 bases. In germline, CDR1 is MNHEY, CDR2 SMNVEV (reference sequence). This CDR3 has 15 amino acids. Trimming at V came to 3 bases and at J to 5 bases, leaving 4 bases not matched to a gene. CDR3 in DNA: TGTGCCAGCAGTTTTGGTACTAGCGGGACCGGGGAGCTGTTTTTT. Translation gives CASSFGTSGTGELFF.

The chain is built from TRBV6-5 and TRBJ2-1; TRBD2 matches at 13 bases. In germline, CDR1 is MNHEY, CDR2 SVGAGI. With V trimmed by 5 bases and J by 9 bases, 7 bases remained unmatched. This CDR3 contains 15 residues. The CDR3 protein is CASSPTSGGPGEQFF. CDR3 coding DNA: TGTGCCAGCAGTCCGACTAGCGGGGGGCCGGGTGAGCAGTTCTTC.